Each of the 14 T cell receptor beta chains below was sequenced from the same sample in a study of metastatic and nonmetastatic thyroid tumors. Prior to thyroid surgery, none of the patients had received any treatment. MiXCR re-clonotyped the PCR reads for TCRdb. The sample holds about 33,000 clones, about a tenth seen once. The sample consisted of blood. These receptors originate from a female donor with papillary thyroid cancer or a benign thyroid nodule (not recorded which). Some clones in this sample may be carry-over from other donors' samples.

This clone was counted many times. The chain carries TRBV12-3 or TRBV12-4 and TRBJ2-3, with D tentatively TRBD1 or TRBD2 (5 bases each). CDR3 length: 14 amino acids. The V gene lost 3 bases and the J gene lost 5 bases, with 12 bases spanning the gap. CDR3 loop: CASSFMGVGDTQYF. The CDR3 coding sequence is TGTGCCAGCAGTTTCATGGGGGTAGGAGATACGCAGTATTTT.

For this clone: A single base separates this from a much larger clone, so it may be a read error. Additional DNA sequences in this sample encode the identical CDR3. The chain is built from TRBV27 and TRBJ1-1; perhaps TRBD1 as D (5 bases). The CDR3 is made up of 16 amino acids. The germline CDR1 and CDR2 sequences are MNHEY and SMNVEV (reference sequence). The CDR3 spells CAGSRYEGRSNTEAFF. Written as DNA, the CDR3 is TGTGCCGGCAGTCGCTACGAGGGACGGAGCAACACTGAAGCCTTCTTT.

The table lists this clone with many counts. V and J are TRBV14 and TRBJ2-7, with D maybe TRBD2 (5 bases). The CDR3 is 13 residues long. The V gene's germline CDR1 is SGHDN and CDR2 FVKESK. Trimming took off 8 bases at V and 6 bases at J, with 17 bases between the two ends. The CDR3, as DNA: TGTGCCAGCTGTCCCCTGGACTCGGGCGAGCAGTACTTC. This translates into CASCPLDSGEQYF.

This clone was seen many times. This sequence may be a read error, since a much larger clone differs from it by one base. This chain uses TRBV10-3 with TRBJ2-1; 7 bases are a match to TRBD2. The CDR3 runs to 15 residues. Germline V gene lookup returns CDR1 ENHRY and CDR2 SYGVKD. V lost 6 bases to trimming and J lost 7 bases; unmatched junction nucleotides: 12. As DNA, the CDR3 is TGTGCCATCAGGGGGGAGGGAGGGCCTGGGAATGAGCAGTTCTTC. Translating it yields CAIRGEGGPGNEQFF.

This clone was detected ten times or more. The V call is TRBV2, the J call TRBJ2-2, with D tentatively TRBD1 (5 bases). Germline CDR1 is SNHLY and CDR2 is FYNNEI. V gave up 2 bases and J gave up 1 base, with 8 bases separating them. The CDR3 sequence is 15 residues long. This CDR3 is CASSELGQNTGELFF. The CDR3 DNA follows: TGTGCCAGCAGTGAACTTGGACAGAACACCGGGGAGCTGTTTTTT.

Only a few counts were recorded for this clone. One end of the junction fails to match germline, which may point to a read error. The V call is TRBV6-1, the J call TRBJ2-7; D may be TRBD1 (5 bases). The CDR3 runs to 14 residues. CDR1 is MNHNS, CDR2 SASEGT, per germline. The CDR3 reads CASRPCTGAYEQYF. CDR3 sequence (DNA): TGCGCCAGCCGACCTTGTACAGGAGCCTACGAGCAGTACTTC.

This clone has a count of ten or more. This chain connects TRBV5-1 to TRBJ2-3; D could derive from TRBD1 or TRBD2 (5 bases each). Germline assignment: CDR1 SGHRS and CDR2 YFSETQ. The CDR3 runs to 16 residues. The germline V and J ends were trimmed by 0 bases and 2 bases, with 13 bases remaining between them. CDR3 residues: CASSLGGGFSTDTQYF. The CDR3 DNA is TGCGCCAGCAGCTTGGGTGGGGGATTCTCCACAGATACGCAGTATTTT. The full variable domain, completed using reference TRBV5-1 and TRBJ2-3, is KAGVTQTPRYLIKTRGQQVTLSCSPISGHRSVSWYQQTPGQGLQFLFEYFSETQRNKGNFPGRFSGRQFSNSRSEMNVSTLELGDSALYLCASSLGGGFSTDTQYFGPGTRLTVL.

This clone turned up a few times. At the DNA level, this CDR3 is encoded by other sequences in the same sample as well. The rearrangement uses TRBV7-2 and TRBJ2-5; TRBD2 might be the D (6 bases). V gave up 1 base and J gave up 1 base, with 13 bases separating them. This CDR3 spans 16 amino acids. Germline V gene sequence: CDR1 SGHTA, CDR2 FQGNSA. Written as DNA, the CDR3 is TGTGCCAGCAGCTTAGGGCCCCGGGGGATCCAAGAGACCCAGTACTTC. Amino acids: CASSLGPRGIQETQYF.

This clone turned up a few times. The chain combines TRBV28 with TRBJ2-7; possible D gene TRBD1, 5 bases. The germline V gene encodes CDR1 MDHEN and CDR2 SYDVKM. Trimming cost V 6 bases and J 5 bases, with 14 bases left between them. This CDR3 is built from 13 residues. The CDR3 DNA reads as TGTGCCAGCAGCCCGTCCTGGGGCCACGAGCAGTACTTC. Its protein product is CASSPSWGHEQYF.

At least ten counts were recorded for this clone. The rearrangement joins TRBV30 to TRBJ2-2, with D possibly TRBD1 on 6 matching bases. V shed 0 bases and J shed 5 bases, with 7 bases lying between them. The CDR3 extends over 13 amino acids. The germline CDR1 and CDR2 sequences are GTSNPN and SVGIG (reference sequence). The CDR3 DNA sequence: TGTGCCTGGAGTGTAGGGGGAACCGGGGAGCTGTTTTTT. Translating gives CAWSVGGTGELFF. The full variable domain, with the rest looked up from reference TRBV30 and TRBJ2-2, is SQTIHQWPATLVQPVGSPLSLECTVEGTSNPNLYWYRQAAGRGLQLLFYSVGIGQISSEVPQNLSASRPQDRQFILSSKKLLLSDSGFYLCAWSVGGTGELFFGEGSRLTVL.

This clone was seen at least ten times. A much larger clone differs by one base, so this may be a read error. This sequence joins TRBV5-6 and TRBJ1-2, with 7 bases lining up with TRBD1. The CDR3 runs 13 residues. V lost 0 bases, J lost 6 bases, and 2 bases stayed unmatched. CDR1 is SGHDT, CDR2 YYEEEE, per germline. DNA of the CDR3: TGTGCCAGCAGCTTGGATCAGGGGGATGGCTACACCTTC. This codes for CASSLDQGDGYTF.

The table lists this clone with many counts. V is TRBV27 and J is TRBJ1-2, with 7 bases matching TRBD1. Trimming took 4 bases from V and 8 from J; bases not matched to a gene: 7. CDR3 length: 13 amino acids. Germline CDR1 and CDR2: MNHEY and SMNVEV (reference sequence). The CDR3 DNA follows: TGTGCCAGCAGTTACCGGGACAGAAGAGGCTACACCTTC. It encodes CASSYRDRRGYTF.

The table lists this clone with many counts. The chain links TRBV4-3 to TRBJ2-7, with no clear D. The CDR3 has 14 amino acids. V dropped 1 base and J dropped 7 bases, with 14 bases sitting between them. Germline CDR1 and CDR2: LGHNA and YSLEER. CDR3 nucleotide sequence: TGCGCCAGCAGCCAAGTGGGTACCCCCTGGGAGCAGTACTTC. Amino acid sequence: CASSQVGTPWEQYF.

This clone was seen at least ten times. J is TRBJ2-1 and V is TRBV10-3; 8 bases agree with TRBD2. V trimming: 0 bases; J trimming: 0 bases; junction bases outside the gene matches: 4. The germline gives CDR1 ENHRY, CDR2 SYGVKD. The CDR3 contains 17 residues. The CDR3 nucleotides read TGTGCCATCAGTGAGTCGGGGGGGACTAGCTCCTACAATGAGCAGTTCTTC. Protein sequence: CAISESGGTSSYNEQFF.